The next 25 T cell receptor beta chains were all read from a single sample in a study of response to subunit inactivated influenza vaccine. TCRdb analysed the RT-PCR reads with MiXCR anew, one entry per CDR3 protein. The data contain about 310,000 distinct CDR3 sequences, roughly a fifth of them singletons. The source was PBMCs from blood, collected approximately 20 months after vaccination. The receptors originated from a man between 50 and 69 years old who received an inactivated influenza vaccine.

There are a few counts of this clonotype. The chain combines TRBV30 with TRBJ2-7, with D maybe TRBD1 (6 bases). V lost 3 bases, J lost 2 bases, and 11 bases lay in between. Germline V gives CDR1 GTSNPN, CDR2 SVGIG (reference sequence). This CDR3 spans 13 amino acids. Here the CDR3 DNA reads TGTGCCTGGAGCAGGGGCCATACCTACGAGCAGTACTTC. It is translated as CAWSRGHTYEQYF.

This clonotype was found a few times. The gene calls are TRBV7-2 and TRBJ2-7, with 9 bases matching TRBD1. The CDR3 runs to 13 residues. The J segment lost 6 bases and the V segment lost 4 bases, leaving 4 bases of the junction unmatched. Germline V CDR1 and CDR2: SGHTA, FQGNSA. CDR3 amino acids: CASSWGTGLEQYF. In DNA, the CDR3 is TGTGCCAGCAGCTGGGGGACAGGGCTCGAGCAGTACTTC.

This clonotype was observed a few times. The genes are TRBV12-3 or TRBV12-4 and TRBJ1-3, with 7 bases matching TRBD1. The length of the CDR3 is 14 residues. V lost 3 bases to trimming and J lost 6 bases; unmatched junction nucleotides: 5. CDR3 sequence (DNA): TGTGCCAGCAGTTTTGTGACAGGGACAAACACCATATATTTT. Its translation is CASSFVTGTNTIYF.

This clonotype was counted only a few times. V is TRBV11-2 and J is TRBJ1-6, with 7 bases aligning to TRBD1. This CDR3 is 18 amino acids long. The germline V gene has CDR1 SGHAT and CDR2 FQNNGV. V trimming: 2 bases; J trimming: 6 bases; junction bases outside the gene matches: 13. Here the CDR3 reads CASSLRYKRGQLNSPLHF. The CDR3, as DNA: TGTGCCAGCAGCTTAAGATATAAACGGGGACAGCTTAATTCACCCCTCCACTTT.

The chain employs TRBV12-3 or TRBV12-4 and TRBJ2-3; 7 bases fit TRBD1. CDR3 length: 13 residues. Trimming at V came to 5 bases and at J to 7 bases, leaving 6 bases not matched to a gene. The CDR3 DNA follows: TGTGCCAGCAGTACGACAGGGCCTTATACGCAGTATTTT. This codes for CASSTTGPYTQYF.

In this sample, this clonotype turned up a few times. CDR3 region: CASSLGQGAGEAFF. CDR3 nucleotides: TGTGCCAGCAGTTTAGGACAGGGGGCAGGTGAAGCTTTCTTT. The chain is built from TRBV27 and TRBJ1-1; 11 bases align to TRBD1. V gave up 2 bases and J gave up 7 bases; unmatched junction bases: 3. The length of the CDR3 is 14 residues. CDR1 and CDR2 (germline): MNHEY, SMNVEV (reference sequence).

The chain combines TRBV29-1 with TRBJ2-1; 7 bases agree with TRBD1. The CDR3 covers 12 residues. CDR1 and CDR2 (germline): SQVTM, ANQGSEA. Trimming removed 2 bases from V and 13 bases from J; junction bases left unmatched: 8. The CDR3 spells CSVEKNRDRQFF. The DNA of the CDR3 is TGCAGCGTTGAAAAAAACCGGGACAGACAGTTCTTC.

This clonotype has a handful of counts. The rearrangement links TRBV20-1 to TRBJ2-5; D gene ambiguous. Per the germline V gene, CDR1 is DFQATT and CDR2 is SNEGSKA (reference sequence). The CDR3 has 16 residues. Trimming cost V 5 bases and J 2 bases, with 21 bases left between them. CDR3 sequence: CSAENWMQAQQETQYF. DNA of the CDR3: TGCAGTGCTGAGAATTGGATGCAGGCCCAGCAAGAGACCCAGTACTTC.

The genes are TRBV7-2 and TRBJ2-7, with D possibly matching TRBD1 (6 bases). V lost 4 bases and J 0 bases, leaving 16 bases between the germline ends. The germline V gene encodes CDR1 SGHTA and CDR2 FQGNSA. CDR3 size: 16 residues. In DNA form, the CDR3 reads TGTGCCAGCAGCTCTCCACCCCTGGACAGCTCCTACGAGCAGTACTTC. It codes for CASSSPPLDSSYEQYF. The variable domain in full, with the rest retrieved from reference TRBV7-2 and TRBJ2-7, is GAGVSQSPSNKVTEKGKDVELRCDPISGHTALYWYRQSLGQGLEFLIYFQGNSAPDKSGLPSDRFSAERTGGSVSTLTIQRTQQEDSAVYLCASSSPPLDSSYEQYFGPGTRLTVT.

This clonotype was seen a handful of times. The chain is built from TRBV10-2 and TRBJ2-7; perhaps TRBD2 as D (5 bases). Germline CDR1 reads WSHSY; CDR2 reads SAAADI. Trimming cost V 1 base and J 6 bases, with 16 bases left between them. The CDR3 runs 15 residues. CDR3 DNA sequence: TGCGCCAGCAGTGAGTATGGGGAACGAGGGATCGAGCAGTACTTC. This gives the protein CASSEYGERGIEQYF.

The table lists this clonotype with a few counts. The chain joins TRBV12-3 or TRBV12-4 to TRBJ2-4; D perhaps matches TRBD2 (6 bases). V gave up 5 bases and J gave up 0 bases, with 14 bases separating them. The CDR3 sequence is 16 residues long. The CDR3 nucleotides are TGTGCCAGCAGTCCCAGGACTACCCTAGCCAAAAACATTCAGTACTTC. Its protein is CASSPRTTLAKNIQYF.

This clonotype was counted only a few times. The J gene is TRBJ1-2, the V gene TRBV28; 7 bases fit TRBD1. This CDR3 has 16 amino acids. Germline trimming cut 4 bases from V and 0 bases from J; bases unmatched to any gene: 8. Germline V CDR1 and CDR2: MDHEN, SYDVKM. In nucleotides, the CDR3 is TGTGCCAGCAGTTCTTTCGCCGGGACAGCTAACTATGGCTACACCTTC. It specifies CASSSFAGTANYGYTF.

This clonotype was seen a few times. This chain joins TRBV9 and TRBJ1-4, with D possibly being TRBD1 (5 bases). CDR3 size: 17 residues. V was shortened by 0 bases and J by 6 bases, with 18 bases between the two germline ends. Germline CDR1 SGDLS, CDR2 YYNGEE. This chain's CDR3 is CASSVALGGRAHEKLFF. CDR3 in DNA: TGTGCCAGCAGCGTAGCCTTGGGGGGGAGAGCTCATGAAAAACTGTTTTTT.

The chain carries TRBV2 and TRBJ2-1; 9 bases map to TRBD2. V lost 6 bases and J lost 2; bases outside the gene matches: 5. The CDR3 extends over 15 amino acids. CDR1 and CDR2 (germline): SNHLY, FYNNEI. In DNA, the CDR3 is TGTGCCAGCAGGGCCGGGACTAGCCCCTACAATGAGCAGTTCTTC. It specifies CASRAGTSPYNEQFF.

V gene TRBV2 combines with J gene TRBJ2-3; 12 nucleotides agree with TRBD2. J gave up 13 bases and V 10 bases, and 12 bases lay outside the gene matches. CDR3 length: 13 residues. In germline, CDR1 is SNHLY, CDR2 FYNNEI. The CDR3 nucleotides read TGTGCCATCAAACTAGCTAGCGGGGGGGTGAAGTATTTT. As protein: CAIKLASGGVKYF.

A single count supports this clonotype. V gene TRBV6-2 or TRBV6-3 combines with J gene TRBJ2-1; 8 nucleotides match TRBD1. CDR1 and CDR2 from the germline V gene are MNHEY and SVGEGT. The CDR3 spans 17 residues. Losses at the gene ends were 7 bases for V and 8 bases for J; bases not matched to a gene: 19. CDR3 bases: TGTGCCAGCAAGGGGCAGGGGGCAACTTACCGGGGCTATGAGCAGTTCTTC. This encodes CASKGQGATYRGYEQFF.

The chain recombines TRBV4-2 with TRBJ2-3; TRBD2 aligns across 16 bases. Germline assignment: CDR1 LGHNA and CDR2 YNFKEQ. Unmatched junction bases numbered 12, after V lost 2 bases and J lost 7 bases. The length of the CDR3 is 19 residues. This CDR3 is CASSQNPGTSGGAPYTQYF. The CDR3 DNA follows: TGTGCCAGCAGCCAAAATCCCGGGACTAGCGGGGGGGCCCCATATACGCAGTATTTT.

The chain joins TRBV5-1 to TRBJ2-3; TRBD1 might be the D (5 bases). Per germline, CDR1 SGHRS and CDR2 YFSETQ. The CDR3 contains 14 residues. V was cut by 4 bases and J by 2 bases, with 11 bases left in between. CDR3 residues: CASSRDRDTDTQYF. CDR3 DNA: TGCGCCAGCAGCCGCGACAGAGACACAGATACGCAGTATTTT.

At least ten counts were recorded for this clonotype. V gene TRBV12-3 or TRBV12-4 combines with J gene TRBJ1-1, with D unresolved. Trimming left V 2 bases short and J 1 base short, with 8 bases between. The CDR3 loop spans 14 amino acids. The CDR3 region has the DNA TGTGCCAGCAGTTTAAGCGCACCGAACACTGAAGCTTTCTTT. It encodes CASSLSAPNTEAFF.

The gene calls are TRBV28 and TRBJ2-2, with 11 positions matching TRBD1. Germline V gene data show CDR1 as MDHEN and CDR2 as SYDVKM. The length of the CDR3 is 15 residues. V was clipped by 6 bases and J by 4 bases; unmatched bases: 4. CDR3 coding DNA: TGTGCCAGCAGGAGGACAGGGGGCATCACCGGGGAGCTGTTTTTT. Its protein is CASRRTGGITGELFF.

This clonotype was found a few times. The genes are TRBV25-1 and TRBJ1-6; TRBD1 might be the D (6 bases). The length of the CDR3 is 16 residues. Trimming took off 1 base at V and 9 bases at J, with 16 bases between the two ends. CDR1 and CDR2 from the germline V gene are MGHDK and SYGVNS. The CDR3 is CASSESPTGRGSPLHF. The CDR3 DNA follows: TGTGCCAGCAGTGAATCCCCAACAGGGAGGGGTTCACCCCTCCACTTT.

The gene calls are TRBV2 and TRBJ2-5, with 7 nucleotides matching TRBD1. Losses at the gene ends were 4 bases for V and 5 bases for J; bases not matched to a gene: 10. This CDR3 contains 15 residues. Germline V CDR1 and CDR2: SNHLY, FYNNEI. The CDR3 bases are TGTGCCAGCAGTGTCATACAGGGGATCGGTGAGACCCAGTACTTC. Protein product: CASSVIQGIGETQYF.

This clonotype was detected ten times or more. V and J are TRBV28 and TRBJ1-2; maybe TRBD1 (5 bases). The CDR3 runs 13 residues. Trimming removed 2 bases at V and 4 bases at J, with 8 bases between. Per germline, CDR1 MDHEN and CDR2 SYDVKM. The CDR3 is CASSLGHLYGYTF. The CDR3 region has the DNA TGTGCCAGCAGTTTAGGACATCTCTATGGCTACACCTTC.

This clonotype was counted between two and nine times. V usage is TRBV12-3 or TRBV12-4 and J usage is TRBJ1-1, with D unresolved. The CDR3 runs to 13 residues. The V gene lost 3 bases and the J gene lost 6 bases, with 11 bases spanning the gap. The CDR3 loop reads CASSFAPLPEAFF. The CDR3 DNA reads TGTGCCAGCAGTTTCGCCCCGTTACCTGAAGCTTTCTTT.

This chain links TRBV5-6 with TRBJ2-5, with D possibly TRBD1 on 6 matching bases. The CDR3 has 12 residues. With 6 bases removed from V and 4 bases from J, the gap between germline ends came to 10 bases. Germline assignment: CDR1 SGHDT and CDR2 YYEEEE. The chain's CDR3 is CASTLQGETQYF. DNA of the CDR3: TGTGCCAGCACCTTACAGGGAGAGACCCAGTACTTC.